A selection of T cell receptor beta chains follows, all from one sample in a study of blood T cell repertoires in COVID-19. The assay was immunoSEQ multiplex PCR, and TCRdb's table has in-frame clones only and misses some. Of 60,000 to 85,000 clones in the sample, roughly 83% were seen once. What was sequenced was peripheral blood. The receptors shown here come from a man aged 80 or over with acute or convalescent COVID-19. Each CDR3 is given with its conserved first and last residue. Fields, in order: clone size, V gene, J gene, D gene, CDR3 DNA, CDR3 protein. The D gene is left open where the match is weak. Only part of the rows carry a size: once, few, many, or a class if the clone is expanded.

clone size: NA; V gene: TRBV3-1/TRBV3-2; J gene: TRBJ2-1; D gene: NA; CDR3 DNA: TGTGCCAGCAGCCAAGGTGGAGGGTTCTCCTACAATGAGCAGTTCTTC; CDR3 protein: CASSQGGGFSYNEQFF
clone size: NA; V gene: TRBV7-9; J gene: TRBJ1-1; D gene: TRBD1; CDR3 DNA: TGTGCCAGCAGCTCTACAGGGGGGACCTCAGCTTTCTTT; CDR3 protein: CASSSTGGTSAFF
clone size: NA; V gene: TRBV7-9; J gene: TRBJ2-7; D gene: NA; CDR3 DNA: TGTGCCAGCAGCTTCCCCTCCCCGTACGAGCAGTACTTC; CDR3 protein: CASSFPSPYEQYF
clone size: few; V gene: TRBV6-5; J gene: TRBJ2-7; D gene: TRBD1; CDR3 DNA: TGTGCCAATTCAAGGGACAGCCCCACCTACGAGCAGTACTTC; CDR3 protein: CANSRDSPTYEQYF
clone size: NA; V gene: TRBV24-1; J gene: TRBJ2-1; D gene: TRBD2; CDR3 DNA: TGTGCCACCAGTGACTTAAAGCCGGGAGGTTGGGATGAGCAGTTCTTC; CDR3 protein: CATSDLKPGGWDEQFF
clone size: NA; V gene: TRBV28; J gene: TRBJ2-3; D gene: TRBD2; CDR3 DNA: TGTGCCAGCAGTTCCCCCCTAGCGGGAGGGCCAGATACGCAGTATTTT; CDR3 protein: CASSSPLAGGPDTQYF
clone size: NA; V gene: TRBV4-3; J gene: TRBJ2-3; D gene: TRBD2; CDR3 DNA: TGCGCCAGCAGCCTCGGGACTAGCGGGAGAACAGATACGCAGTATTTT; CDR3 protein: CASSLGTSGRTDTQYF
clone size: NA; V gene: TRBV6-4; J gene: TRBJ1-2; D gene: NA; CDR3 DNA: TGTGCCAGCACCACAGGGTTGCATGGCTACACCTTC; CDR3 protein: CASTTGLHGYTF
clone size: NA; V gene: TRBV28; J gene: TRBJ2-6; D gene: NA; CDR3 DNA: TGTGCCAGCAGTTACAGGAACTCTGGGGCCAACGTCCTGACTTTC; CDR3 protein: CASSYRNSGANVLTF
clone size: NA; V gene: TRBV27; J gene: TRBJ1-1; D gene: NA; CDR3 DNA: TGTGCCAGCAGTCCCCGACAGGCTGGGGGGGACACTGAAGCTTTCTTT; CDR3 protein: CASSPRQAGGDTEAFF
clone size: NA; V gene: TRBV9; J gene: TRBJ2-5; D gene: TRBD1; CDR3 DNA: TGTGCCAGCAGCGCCGGTGGGACAGGGTTAGAGACCCAGTACTTC; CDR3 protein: CASSAGGTGLETQYF
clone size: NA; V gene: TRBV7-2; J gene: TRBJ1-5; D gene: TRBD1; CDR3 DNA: TGTGCCAGCAGCTTAGACGCAGGGGGCAGCAATCAGCCCCAGCATTTT; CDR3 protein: CASSLDAGGSNQPQHF
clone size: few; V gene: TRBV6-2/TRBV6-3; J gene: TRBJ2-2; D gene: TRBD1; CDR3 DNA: TGTGCCAGCAGTTACGGACAGGGCGCGACCGGGGAGCTGTTTTTT; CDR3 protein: CASSYGQGATGELFF
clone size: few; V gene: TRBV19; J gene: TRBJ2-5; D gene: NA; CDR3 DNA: TGTGCCAGTAGTAATTTCGGGGAGACCCAGTACTTC; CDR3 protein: CASSNFGETQYF
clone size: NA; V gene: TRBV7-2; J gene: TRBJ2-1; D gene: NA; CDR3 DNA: TGTGCCAGCAGCTTAGGAGGACAGTACAATGAGCAGTTCTTC; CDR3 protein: CASSLGGQYNEQFF
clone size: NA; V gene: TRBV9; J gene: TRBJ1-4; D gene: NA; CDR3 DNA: TGTGCCAGCAGCGTAGGGCAGGATGAAAAACTGTTTTTT; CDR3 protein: CASSVGQDEKLFF
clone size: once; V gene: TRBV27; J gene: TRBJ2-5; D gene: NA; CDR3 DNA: TGTGCCAGCAGCTTTACCGGCGGGGTAGAGACCCAGTACTTC; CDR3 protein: CASSFTGGVETQYF
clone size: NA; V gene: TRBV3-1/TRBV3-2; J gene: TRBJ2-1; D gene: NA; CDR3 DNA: TGTGCCAGCAGCCGAGTTGACAATGAGCAGTTCTTC; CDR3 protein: CASSRVDNEQFF
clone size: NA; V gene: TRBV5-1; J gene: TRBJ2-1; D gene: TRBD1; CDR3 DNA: TGCGCCAGCAGCTTGGATGGACAGGCCGACAATGAGCAGTTCTTC; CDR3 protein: CASSLDGQADNEQFF
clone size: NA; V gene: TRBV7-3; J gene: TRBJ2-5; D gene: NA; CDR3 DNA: TGTGCCAGCAGCCCAGCCGGCGGGGCCCAAGAGACCCAGTACTTC; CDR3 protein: CASSPAGGAQETQYF
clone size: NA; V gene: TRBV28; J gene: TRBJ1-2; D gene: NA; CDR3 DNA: TGTGCCAGCACCCTCTATGTCGGGGGTGTGAATGGCTACACCTTC; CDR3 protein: CASTLYVGGVNGYTF
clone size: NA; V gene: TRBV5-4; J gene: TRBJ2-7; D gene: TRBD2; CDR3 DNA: TGTGCCAGCAGCCGTTGGTCGGTAGCGGGACCGGGCGAGCAGTACTTC; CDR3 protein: CASSRWSVAGPGEQYF
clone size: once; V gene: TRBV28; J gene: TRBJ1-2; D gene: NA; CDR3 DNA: TGTGCCAGCAGTCCAAACGGGGAACAGGGTAACTATGGCTACACCTTC; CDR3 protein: CASSPNGEQGNYGYTF
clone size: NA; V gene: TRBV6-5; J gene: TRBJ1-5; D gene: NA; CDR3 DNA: TGTGCCAGCAGTTACGGGGGAGGGTTCGACCAGCCCCAGCATTTT; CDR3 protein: CASSYGGGFDQPQHF
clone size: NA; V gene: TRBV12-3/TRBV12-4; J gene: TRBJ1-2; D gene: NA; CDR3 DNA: TGTGCCAGCAGCCAACAGGGTCACTATGGCTACACCTTC; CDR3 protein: CASSQQGHYGYTF
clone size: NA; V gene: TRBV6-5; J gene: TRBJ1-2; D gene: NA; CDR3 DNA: TGTGCCAGCAGTTACTCTAGAGCTAACTATGGCTACACCTTC; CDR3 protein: CASSYSRANYGYTF
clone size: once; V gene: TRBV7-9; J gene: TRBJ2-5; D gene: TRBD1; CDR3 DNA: TGTGCCAGCAGCTTGACAGGGTCCCAAGAGACCCAGTACTTC; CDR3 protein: CASSLTGSQETQYF
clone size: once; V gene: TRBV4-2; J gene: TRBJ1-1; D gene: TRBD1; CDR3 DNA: TGTGCCAGCAGGCTACTAATTCGACAGGGGCCGGGTGAAGGCACTGAAGCTTTCTTT; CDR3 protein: CASRLLIRQGPGEGTEAFF
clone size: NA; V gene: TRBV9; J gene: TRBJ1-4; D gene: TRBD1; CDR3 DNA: TGTGCCAGCAGCCCACGGACAGGGGGCAGTCTTTGTTTGGACGAAAAACTGTTTTTT; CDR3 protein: CASSPRTGGSLCLDEKLFF
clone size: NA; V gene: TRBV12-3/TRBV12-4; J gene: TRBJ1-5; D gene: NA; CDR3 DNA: TGTGCCAGCAGTTATATAAGCAATCAGCCCCAGCATTTT; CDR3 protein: CASSYISNQPQHF
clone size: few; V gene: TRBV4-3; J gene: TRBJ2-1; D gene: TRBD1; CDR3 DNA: TGCGCCAGCAGCCAAGATCGGGCCGGGACAGGGGGTGACAATGAGCAGTTCTTC; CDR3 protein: CASSQDRAGTGGDNEQFF
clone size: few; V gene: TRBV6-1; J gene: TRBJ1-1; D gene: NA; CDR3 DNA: TGTGCCAGCAGTGAATTTCAGGGGAAGAACACTGAAGCTTTCTTT; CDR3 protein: CASSEFQGKNTEAFF
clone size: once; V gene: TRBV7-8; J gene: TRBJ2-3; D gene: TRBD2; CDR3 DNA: TGTGCCAGCAGCTTACCCCGAAGGCTAGCGGGGATCACAGATACGCAGTATTTT; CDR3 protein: CASSLPRRLAGITDTQYF
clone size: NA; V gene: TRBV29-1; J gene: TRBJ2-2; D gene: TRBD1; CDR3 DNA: TGCAGCGTTGAATTGATGGTTCCGGGACAGGGGGTCTCCGGGGAGCTGTTTTTT; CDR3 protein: CSVELMVPGQGVSGELFF
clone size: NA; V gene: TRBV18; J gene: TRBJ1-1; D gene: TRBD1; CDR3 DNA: TGTGCCAGCTCACCCCAGGGACAGTCAATGAACACTGAAGCTTTCTTT; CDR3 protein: CASSPQGQSMNTEAFF
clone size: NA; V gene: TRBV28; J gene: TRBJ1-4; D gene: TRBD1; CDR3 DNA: TGTGCCAGCAGTCTGGGACAGCGTATTGAAAAACTGTTTTTT; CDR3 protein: CASSLGQRIEKLFF
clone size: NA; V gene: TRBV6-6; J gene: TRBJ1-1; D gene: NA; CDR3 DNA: TGTGCCAGCAGTTATAATGTGAACACTGAAGCTTTCTTT; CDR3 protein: CASSYNVNTEAFF
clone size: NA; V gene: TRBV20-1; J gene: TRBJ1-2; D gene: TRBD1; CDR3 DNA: TGCAGTGCTAGTAGAACAGGGGGCGCCGATGGCTACACCTTC; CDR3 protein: CSASRTGGADGYTF
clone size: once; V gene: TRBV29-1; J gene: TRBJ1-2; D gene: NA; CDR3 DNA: TGCAGCGTTCGAGATTACTATGGCTACACCTTC; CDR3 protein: CSVRDYYGYTF
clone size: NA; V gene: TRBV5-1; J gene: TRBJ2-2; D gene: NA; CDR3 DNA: TGCGCCAGCAGCTTGGTCGGGGTCCCGAACACCGGGGAGCTGTTTTTT; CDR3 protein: CASSLVGVPNTGELFF
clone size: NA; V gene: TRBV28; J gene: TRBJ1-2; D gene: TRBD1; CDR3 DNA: TGTGCCAGCAGCCCACTCGACAGGGATTTTAGCTACACCTTC; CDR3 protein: CASSPLDRDFSYTF